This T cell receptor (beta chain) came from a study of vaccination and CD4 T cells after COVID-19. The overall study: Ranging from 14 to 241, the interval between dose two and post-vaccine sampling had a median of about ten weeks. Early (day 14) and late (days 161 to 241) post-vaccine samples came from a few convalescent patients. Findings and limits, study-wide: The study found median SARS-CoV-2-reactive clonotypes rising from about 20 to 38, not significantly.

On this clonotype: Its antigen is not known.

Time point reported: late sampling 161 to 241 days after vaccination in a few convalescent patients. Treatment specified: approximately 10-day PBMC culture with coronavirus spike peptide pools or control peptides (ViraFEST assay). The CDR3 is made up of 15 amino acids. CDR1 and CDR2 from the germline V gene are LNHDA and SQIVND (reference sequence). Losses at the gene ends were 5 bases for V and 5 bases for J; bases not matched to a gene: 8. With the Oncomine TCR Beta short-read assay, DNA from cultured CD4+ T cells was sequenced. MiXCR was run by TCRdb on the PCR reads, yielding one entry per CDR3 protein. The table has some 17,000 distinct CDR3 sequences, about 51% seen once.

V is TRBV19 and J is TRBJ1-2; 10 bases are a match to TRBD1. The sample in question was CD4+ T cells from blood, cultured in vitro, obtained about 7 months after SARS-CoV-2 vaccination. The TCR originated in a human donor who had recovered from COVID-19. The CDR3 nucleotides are TGTGCCAGTAGTCAGAGGACAGGGGGTCTGTATGGCTACACCTTC. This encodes CASSQRTGGLYGYTF.